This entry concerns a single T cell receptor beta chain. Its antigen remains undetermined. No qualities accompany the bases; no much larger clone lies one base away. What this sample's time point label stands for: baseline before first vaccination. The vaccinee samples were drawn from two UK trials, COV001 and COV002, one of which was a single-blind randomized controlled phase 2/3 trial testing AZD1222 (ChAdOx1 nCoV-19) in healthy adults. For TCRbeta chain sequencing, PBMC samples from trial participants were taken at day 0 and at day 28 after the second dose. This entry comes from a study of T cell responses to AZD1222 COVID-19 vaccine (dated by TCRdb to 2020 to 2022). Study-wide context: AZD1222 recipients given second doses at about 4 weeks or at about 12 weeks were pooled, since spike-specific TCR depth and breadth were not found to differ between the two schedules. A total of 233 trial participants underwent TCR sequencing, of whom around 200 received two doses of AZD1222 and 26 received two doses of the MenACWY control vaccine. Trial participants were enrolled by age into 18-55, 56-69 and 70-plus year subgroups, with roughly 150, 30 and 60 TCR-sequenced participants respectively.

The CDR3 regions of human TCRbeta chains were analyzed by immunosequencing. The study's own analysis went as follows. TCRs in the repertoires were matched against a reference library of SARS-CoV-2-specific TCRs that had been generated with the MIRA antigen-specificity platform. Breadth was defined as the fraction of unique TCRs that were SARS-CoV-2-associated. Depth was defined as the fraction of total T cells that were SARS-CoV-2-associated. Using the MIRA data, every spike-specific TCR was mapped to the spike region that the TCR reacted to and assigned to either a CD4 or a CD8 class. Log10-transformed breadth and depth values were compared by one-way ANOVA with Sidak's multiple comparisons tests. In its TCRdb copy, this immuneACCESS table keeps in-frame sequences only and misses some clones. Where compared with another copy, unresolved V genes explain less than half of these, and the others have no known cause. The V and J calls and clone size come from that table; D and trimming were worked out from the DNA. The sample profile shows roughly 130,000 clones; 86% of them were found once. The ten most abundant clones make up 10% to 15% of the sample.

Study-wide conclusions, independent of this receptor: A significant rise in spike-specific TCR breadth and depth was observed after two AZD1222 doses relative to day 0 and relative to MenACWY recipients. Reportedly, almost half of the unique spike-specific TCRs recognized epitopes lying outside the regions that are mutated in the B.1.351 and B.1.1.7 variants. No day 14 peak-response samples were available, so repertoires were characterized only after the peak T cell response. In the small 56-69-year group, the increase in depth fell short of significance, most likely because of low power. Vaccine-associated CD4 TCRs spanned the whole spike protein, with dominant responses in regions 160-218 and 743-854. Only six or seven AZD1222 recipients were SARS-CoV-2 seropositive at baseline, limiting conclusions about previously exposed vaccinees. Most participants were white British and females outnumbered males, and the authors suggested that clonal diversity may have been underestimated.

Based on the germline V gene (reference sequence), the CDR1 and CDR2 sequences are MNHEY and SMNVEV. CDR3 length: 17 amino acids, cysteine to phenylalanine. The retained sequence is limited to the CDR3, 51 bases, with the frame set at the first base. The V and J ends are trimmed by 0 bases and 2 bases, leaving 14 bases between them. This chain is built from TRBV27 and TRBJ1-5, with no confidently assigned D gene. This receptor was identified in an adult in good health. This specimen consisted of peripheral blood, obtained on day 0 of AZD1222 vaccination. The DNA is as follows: TGTGCCAGCAGTTTATCGCCTAGCCCCCGGGGCAATCAGCCCCAGCATTTT. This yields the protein CASSLSPSPRGNQPQHF.